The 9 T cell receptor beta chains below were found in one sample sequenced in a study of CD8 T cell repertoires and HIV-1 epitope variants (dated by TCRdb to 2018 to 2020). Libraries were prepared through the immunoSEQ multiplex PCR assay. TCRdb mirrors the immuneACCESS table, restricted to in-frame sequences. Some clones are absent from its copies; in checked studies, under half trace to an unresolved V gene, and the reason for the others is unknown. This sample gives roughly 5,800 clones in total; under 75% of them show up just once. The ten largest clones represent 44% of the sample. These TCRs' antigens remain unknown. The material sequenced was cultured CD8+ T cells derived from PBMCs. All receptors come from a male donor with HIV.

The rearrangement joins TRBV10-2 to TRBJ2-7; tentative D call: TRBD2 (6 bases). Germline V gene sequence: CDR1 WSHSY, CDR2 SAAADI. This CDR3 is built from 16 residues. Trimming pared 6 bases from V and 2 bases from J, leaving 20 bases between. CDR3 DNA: TGCGCCAGCAGGGGGGGATGGGGCAAGGGTACCTACGAGCAGTACTTC. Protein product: CASRGGWGKGTYEQYF.

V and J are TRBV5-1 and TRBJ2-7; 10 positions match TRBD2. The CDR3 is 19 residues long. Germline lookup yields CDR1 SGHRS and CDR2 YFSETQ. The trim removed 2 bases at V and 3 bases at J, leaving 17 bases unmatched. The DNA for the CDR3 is TGCGCCAGCAGCTTCACCTCTAGCGGGGGTCGTCTATTGAACTACGAGCAGTACTTC. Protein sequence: CASSFTSSGGRLLNYEQYF.

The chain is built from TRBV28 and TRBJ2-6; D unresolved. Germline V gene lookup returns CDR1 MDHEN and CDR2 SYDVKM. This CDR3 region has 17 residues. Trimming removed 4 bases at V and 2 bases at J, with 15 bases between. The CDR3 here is CASSSPRELPGANVLTF. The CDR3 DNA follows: TGTGCCAGCAGTTCCCCTCGTGAGTTACCTGGGGCCAACGTCCTGACTTTC.

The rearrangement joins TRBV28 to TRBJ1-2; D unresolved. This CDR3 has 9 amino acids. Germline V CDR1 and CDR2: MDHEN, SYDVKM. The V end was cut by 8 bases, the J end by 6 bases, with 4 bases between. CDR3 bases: TGTGCCAGCGGGGATGGCTACACCTTC. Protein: CASGDGYTF.

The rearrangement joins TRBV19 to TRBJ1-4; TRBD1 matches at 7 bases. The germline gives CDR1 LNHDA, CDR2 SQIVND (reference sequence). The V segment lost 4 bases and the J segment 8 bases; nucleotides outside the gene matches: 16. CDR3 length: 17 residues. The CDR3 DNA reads TGTGCCAGTAGTACACAAACGGACAGGACGATGCGGGAAAAACTGTTTTTT. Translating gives CASSTQTDRTMREKLFF. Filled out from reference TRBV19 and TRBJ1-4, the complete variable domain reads DGGITQSPKYLFRKEGQNVTLSCEQNLNHDAMYWYRQDPGQGLRLIYYSQIVNDFQKGDIAEGYSVSREKKESFPLTVTSAQKNPTAFYLCASSTQTDRTMREKLFFGSGTQLSVL.

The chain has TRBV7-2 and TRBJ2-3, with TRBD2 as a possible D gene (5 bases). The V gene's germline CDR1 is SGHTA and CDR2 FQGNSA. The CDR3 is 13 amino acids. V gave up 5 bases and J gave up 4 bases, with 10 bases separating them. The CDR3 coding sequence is TGTGCCAGCAGCCTTGACGGGGCAGATACGCAGTATTTT. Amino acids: CASSLDGADTQYF.

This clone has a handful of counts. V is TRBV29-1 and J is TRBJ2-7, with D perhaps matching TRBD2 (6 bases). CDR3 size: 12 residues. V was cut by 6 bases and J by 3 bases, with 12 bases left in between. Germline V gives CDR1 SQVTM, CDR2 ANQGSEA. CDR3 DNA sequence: TGCAGCGTGGAGGGGAGTAGCTACGAGCAGTACTTC. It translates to CSVEGSSYEQYF.

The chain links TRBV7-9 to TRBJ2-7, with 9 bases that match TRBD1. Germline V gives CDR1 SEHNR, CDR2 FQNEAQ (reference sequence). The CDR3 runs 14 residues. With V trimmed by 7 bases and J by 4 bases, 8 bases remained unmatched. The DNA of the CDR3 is TGTGCCAGCAACCCGGGACAGGGACCTTACGAGCAGTACTTC. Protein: CASNPGQGPYEQYF.

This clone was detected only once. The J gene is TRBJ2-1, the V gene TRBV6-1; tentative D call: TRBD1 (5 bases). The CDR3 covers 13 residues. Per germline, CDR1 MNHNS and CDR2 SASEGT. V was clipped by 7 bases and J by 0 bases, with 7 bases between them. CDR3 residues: CASKGDSYNEQFF. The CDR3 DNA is TGTGCCAGCAAAGGGGACTCCTACAATGAGCAGTTCTTC.